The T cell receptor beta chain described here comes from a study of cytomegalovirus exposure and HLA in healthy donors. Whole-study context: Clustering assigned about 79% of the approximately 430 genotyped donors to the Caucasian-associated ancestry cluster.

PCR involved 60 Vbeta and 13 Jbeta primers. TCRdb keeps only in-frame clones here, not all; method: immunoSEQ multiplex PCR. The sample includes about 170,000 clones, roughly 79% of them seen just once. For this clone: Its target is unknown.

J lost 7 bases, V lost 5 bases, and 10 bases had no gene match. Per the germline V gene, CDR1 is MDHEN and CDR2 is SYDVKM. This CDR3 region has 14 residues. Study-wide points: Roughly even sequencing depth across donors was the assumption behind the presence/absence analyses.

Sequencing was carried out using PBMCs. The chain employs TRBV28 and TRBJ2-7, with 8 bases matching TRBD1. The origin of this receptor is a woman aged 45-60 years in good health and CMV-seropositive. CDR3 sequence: CASSSPGGAWEQYF. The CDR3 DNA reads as TGTGCCAGCAGTAGCCCAGGGGGCGCTTGGGAGCAGTACTTC.